The clone carrying this T cell receptor (beta chain) was seen only once. Its antigen is not identified. Clones were read by immunoSEQ multiplex PCR, and TCRdb kept only the in-frame ones, dropping some. This table has approximately 2.3 million clones, 85% to 95% appearing once. Germline CDR1 is SGHRS and CDR2 is YFSETQ. The CDR3 has 17 amino acids. Between the trimmed V and J ends, which lost 4 bases and 4 bases, there was a span of 22 bases. Participating donors were healthy, HIV-negative adults free of recent acute infections or vaccinations. This entry belongs to a study of shared clonotypes between healthy human individuals. Study outcomes and limitations: Among the subsets, naive ones generally showed larger estimated richness than memory ones. It was the few donors that limited the genetic and exposure-history diversity represented. The sampled material consisted only of blood, and tissue repertoires are likely to differ.

This chain links TRBV5-1 with TRBJ2-3, with a possible D match to TRBD1 (6 bases). The sequence derives from a man aged 18-30 years in good health. Some clones in this sample may be carry-over from other donors' samples. Sample: naive CD4+ T cells from PBMCs. Stated subset: CD45RA+ positively selected. The CDR3 spells CASSVGLLGGLADTQYF. Written as DNA, the CDR3 is TGCGCCAGCAGCGTTGGTTTACTAGGGGGTTTGGCAGATACGCAGTATTTT.